The clone carrying this TCR beta chain was detected ten times or more. Its cognate antigen is unknown. The sample belongs to a study of neurological immune-mediated disorders. Study-wide results and caveats: Among expanded clones, no CDR3 amino acid sequences were shared across subjects, a pattern suggesting private repertoires in all groups.

There are 18 residues in the CDR3. Trimming removed 0 bases from V and 2 bases from J, with 16 bases in between. CDR1 is LGHDT and CDR2 is YNNKEL in the germline V gene (reference sequence). The method for making cDNA was 5'RACE, and it used 10-nucleotide random UMIs. TCRdb independently ran MiXCR on the 5' RACE reads; one entry per CDR3 protein. The sample lists tens of thousands of distinct CDR3 sequences; 7% to 8.5% were seen once. Healthy control participants comprised blood bank volunteers in Maryland, USA. The sorted libraries started from approximately 1 million CD4+ or CD8+ T cells. The material sequenced was CD4+ T cells from blood. The chain combines TRBV3-1 with TRBJ1-4, with D perhaps matching TRBD1 (5 bases). The sequence was obtained from a man aged 45-65 years in good health. CDR3 in amino acids: CASSQDFGGGATNEKLFF. CDR3 bases: TGTGCCAGCAGCCAAGATTTTGGCGGGGGAGCGACTAATGAAAAACTGTTTTTT.